The following is a T cell receptor beta chain sequence with its context. Its antigen specificity is not known. It has no much larger one-base neighbor in the sample; base qualities were not kept. The entry originates in a study of CD8 T cells in ankylosing spondylitis (TCRdb year 2017). Regarding the complete study: The study profiled T cell receptor beta repertoires in healthy donors and ankylosing spondylitis patients to find disease-linked TCR variants. Samples of peripheral blood were taken, and for ankylosing spondylitis patients, synovial fluid was collected as well. The full study cohort comprised around 25 ankylosing spondylitis patients and around 100 healthy donors. Here is what the overall study found, with its caveats: A TCR beta motif of 8 or 9 highly homologous amino acid variants appeared characteristic of blood from ankylosing spondylitis patients. The disease-linked clones were reported as significantly enriched in matched synovial fluid samples from ankylosing spondylitis patients. Some TCR beta motif variants had previously been reported in synovial fluid and blood of reactive arthritis patients, which suggested common disease-initiation mechanisms. The disease-linked clones had a CD8+ phenotype and were found at relatively low frequencies in peripheral blood.

For sequencing, an Illumina HiSeq 2500 was employed. Quantitative 5'-RACE with molecular barcodes was used to prepare TCR beta libraries. The authors' pipeline ran thus. A new computational method, built on a probabilistic model of VDJ rearrangement, was used to identify disease-linked TCR variants. TCRdb reprocessing: public reads trimmed at Q25 with fastp, clones called with MiXCR, in-frame beta chains kept. Every CDR3 protein is listed once, alongside the most common genes and DNA of its rows. TCRdb's processing, not the authors' own work, is the source of the V and J calls. This sample is represented by about 350,000 distinct CDR3 sequences; around 20% of them were singletons. The top ten hold around 13% of the sample. At the junction V is shortened by 11 bases and J by 4 bases; bases outside the gene matches: 6. CDR1 and CDR2 are read off the germline V gene as SNHLY and FYNNEI. The CDR3 covers 14 residues, taking in both the cysteine and the phenylalanine. Just CDR3 DNA is preserved here, 42 bases in frame from base 1.

The TCR was taken from a male donor with ankylosing spondylitis or in good health (not recorded which). The V and J segments used are TRBV2 and TRBJ2-2, with TRBD2 identical over 11 junction bases. Sequenced input: blood, either unsorted or a sorted T cell fraction (not recorded which). The CDR3 protein is CAALLAGVTGELFF. The nucleotide sequence is given as TGTGCCGCATTACTAGCGGGAGTCACCGGGGAGCTGTTTTTT.